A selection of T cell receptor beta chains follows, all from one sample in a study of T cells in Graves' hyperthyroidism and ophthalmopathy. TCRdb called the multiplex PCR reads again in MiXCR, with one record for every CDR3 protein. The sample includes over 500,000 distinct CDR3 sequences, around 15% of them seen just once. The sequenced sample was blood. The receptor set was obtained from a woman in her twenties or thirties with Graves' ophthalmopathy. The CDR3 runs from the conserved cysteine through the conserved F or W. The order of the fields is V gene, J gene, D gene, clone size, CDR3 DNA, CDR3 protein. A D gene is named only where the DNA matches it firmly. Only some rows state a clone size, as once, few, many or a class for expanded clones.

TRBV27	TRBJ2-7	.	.	TGTGCCGGCAGTTTTTTTGCAGGGTCCTCCTACGAGCAGTACTTC	CAGSFFAGSSYEQYF
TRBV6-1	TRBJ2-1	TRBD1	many	TGTGCCAGCAGTGACCGGACAGGGGGCATTATTGAGCAGTTCTTC	CASSDRTGGIIEQFF
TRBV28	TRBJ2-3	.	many	TGTGCCAGCAGTTTCACGCCTAATGAAGCAGATACGCAGTATTTT	CASSFTPNEADTQYF
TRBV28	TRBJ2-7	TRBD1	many	TGTGCCAGCAGACACGGACAGGGTCGCGAGCAGTACTTC	CASRHGQGREQYF
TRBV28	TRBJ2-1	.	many	TGTGCCAGCAGAAACCGGGACCCTTCGTACAATGAGCAGTTCTTC	CASRNRDPSYNEQFF
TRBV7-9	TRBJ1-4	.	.	TGTGCCAGCAGCTCAGATACAGGGCGACCGAATGAAAAACTGTTTTTT	CASSSDTGRPNEKLFF
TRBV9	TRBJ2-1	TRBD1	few	TGTGCCAGCAGCGTAGAAGGGGACAGGGCTTACAATGAGCAGTTCTTC	CASSVEGDRAYNEQFF
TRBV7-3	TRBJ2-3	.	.	TGTGCCAGCAGGGGCAGGGAGGACACAGATACGCAGTATTTT	CASRGREDTDTQYF
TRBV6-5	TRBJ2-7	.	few	TGTGCCAGCAGTTATTACCAGAATTCCTACGAGCAGTACTTC	CASSYYQNSYEQYF
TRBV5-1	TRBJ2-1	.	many	TGCGCCAGCAGCTTGGCCGGGCAGAGCTCCTACAATGAGCAGTTCTTC	CASSLAGQSSYNEQFF
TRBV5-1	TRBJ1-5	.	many	TGCGCCAGCAGCTTGTTCGGGAAGATGGGTCAGCCCCAGCATTTT	CASSLFGKMGQPQHF
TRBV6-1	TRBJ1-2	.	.	TGTGCCAGCAACGGCCGGGGGGCGACCGGCTACACCTTC	CASNGRGATGYTF
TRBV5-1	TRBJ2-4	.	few	TGCGCCAGCAGCTTGAAGGGGCTAGCGTTACTAGCCAAAAACATTCAGTACTTC	CASSLKGLALLAKNIQYF
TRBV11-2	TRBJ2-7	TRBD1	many	TGTGCCAGCAGCTCCCCAGGGGGAGTTACCGAGCAGTACTTC	CASSSPGGVTEQYF
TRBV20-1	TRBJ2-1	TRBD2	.	TGCAGTGCTACTTGGTTCGGCCGACTAGCGCTTAACAATGAGCAGTTCTTC	CSATWFGRLALNNEQFF
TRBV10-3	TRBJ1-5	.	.	TGTGCCATCAGTGACATGGGTCAGCCCCAGCATTTT	CAISDMGQPQHF
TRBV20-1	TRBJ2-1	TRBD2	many	TGCAGTGCAGCCCCGGGACTAGCGGAAAATGAGCAGTTCTTC	CSAAPGLAENEQFF
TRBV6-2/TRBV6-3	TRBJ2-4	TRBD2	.	TGTGCCAGCAGTCCGACTAGCGGGAGGGCCACAAACATTCAGTACTTC	CASSPTSGRATNIQYF
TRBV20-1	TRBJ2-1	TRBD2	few	TGCAGTGCTAGGTTAGCGGGACATTACAATGAGCAGTTCTTC	CSARLAGHYNEQFF
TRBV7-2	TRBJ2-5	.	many	TGTGCCAGCAGCGTCAGGGGAGAGACCCAGTACTTC	CASSVRGETQYF
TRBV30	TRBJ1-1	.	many	TGTGCCTGGAGTAGGGCGGGTGAAGCTTTCTTT	CAWSRAGEAFF
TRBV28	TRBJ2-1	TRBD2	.	TGTGCCAGCAGTCCAACCGGGGGGGCCTGGTTCTTC	CASSPTGGAWFF
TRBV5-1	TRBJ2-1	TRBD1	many	TGCGCCAGCAGCTTACAGGGGGGCAATGAGCAGTTCTTC	CASSLQGGNEQFF
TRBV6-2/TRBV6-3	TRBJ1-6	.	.	TGTGCCAGCACCGCCTCGGTTCAACCTAATTCACCCCTCCACTTT	CASTASVQPNSPLHF
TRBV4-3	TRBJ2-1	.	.	TGCGCCAGCAGCCAAGACTTGGGCTTATCGGACAATGAGCAGTTCTTC	CASSQDLGLSDNEQFF
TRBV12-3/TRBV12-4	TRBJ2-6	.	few	TGTGCCAGCGGTGGTGGGGGGATGAGCTCTGGGGCCAACGTCCTGACTTTC	CASGGGGMSSGANVLTF
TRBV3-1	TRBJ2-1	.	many	TGTGCCAGCAGCCCCCAACTAGCAGGGAATGAGCAGTTCTTC	CASSPQLAGNEQFF
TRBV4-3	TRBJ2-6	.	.	TGCGCCAGCAGCCATGGGGGAAGAGGGGCCAACGTCCTGACTTTC	CASSHGGRGANVLTF
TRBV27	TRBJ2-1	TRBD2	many	TGTGCCAGCAGTTGGACTAGCGGGAGCAGCAATGAGCAGTTCTTC	CASSWTSGSSNEQFF
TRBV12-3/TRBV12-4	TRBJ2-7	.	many	TGTGCCAGCAGTTTAGCGCCAGGGGAGGGTGAGCAGTACTTC	CASSLAPGEGEQYF
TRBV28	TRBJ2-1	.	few	TGTGCCAGCACCATTGGCTTACAGTGGGGGAATGAGCAGTTCTTC	CASTIGLQWGNEQFF
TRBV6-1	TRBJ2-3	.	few	TGTGCCAGCAGCCCCGGGTACCTCGGAGATACGCAGTATTTT	CASSPGYLGDTQYF
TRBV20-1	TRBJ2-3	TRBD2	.	TGCAGTGCTAGCAACAGAGGGACTAGCGGGAGTGGAGATACGCAGTATTTT	CSASNRGTSGSGDTQYF
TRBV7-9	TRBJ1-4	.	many	TGTGCCAGCAGCTCCCTGGGCAGGGAAAAACTGTTTTTT	CASSSLGREKLFF
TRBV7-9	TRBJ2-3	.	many	TGTGCCAGCAGCTTAGATACCACAGATACGCAGTATTTT	CASSLDTTDTQYF
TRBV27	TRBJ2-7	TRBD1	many	TGTGCCAGCAGTATCGGGACAGGGTCCCACGAGCAGTACTTC	CASSIGTGSHEQYF
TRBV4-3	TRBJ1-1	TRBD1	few	TGCGCCAGCAGCCAATTTATCAGGGGGCAGACTGAAGCTTTCTTT	CASSQFIRGQTEAFF
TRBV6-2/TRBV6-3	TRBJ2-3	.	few	TGTGCCAGCAGTTACTCGAGTAACTGGCAGTCTGGAGATACGCAGTATTTT	CASSYSSNWQSGDTQYF
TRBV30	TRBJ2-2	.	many	TGTGCCTGGATGTCAACCGGGGAGCTGTTTTTT	CAWMSTGELFF
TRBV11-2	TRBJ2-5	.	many	TGTGCCAGCAGTCCGAACTTAGCGGAGACCCAGTACTTC	CASSPNLAETQYF
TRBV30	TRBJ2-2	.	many	TGTGCCTGGAGTCTTGGGGACCACCAGTATCAGGAGCTGTTTTTT	CAWSLGDHQYQELFF
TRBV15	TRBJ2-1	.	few	TGTGCCACCAGCAGAGATTACGGGCTAGCCACTGATGAGCAGTTCTTC	CATSRDYGLATDEQFF
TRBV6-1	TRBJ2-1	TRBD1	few	TGTGCCAGCAGTACTCCTAAAAGGGACAGGAATTACAATGAGCAGTTCTTC	CASSTPKRDRNYNEQFF
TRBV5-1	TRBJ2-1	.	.	TGCGCCAGCAGCTTCGGGACTGGTTCCCGGGGGCAGTTCTTC	CASSFGTGSRGQFF
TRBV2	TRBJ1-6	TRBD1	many	TGTGCCAGCAGGATGCTGACAGGGAAGGATTCACCCCTCCACTTT	CASRMLTGKDSPLHF
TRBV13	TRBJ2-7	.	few	TGTGCCAGCAGCTTAAGGGCCGTTGGAGTTACCTACGAGCAGTACTTC	CASSLRAVGVTYEQYF
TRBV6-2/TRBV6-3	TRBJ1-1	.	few	TGTGCCAGCAGCCACGGGGGGCTTGGCACTGAAGCTTTCTTT	CASSHGGLGTEAFF
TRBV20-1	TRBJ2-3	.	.	TGCAGTGCCGACGCACTAGACCTGGTCACAGATACGCAGTATTTT	CSADALDLVTDTQYF
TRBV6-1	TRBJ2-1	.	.	TGTGCCAGCAGAGAACTCCCCAATGAGCAGTTCTTC	CASRELPNEQFF
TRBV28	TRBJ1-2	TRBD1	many	TGTGCCAGCAGTTACCGGGACAGGGTTTACACCTTC	CASSYRDRVYTF
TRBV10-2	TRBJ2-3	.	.	TGCGCCATCAGTGTAGAAGATACGCAGTATTTT	CAISVEDTQYF
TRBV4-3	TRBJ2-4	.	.	TGCGCCAGCAGCCAAGGGGGGAGACAGCCAAAAAACATTCAGTACTTC	CASSQGGRQPKNIQYF
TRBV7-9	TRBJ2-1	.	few	TGTGCCAGCAGCTCCCTACCGGTGGCAGGGCTGGATGAGCAGTTCTTC	CASSSLPVAGLDEQFF
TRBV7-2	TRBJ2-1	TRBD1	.	TGTGCCAGCAGCCAAGGTTATAGGACAGGTGAACTTAGCTCCTACAATGAGCAGTTCTTC	CASSQGYRTGELSSYNEQFF
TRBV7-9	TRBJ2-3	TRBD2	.	TGTGCCAGCAGCCGGACTAGCGGGAGAGGCACAGATACGCAGTATTTT	CASSRTSGRGTDTQYF